These 25 T cell receptor beta chains share one sample of origin, sequenced in a study of shared clonotypes between healthy human individuals. Here immunoSEQ multiplex PCR was the method, and the copy in TCRdb shows in-frame clones only, minus some. The sample consists of more than 1 million clones, about 84% of them appearing once. What was sequenced was memory CD4+ T cells from PBMCs. Subset in this sample: CD45RA-negative fraction. The receptors shown here come from a man between 18 and 29 years old in good health. Some clones in this sample may be carry-over from other donors' samples.

J is TRBJ2-4 and V is TRBV11-2; D gene unclear. There are 14 residues in the CDR3. CDR1 is SGHAT, CDR2 FQNNGV, per germline. Trimming stripped 0 bases from V and 1 base from J, with 4 bases between. The CDR3 is CASSLEGAKNIQYF. CDR3 nucleotide sequence: TGTGCCAGCAGCTTAGAGGGTGCCAAAAACATTCAGTACTTC.

The rearrangement links TRBV12-5 to TRBJ1-1, with TRBD1 matching 7 bases. V was pared by 5 bases and J by 9 bases, with 18 bases of the junction left unmatched. The CDR3 has 16 amino acids. CDR1 and CDR2 from the germline V gene are LGHNT and FRNRAP. For the CDR3, the DNA is TGTGCTAGTGGTGCGTCCGACTTGACAGGGTTAGTACAAGCTTTCTTT. Translated: CASGASDLTGLVQAFF. Full variable domain (remainder filled in from reference TRBV12-5 and TRBJ1-1): DARVTQTPRHKVTEMGQEVTMRCQPILGHNTVFWYRQTMMQGLELLAYFRNRAPLDDSGMPKDRFSAEMPDATLATLKIQPSEPRDSAVYFCASGASDLTGLVQAFFGQGTRLTVV.

This clone showed up just once. The chain has TRBV28 and TRBJ1-4; 7 nucleotides match TRBD1. The CDR3 covers 14 residues. Germline lookup yields CDR1 MDHEN and CDR2 SYDVKM. Unmatched junction bases numbered 9, after V lost 6 bases and J lost 8 bases. CDR3 sequence reads: CASSLPGQQEKLFF. The DNA of the CDR3 is TGTGCCAGCAGCTTACCGGGACAGCAGGAAAAACTGTTTTTT.

The chain joins TRBV7-2 to TRBJ2-5; possibly TRBD1 for D (6 bases). Looked up from germline, CDR1 is SGHTA and CDR2 is FQGNSA. The CDR3 sequence is 13 residues long. Trimming shortened V by 8 bases and J by 5 bases, and 15 bases separated the two germline ends. In DNA, the CDR3 is TGTGCCAGCCGCCGTGGGGGCGGGGAGACCCAGTACTTC. It is translated as CASRRGGGETQYF.

This clone was counted a single time. The chain employs TRBV15 and TRBJ2-2; 10 bases fit TRBD1. The CDR3 has 17 amino acids. The V gene end was trimmed by 6 bases and the J gene end by 7 bases; junction bases not matched to a gene: 14. Germline CDR1 and CDR2: LNHNV and YYDKDF (reference sequence). The CDR3 sequence is CATRTGTGAIEVGELFF. The CDR3, as DNA: TGTGCCACCAGGACCGGGACAGGGGCTATTGAGGTCGGGGAGCTGTTTTTT. The variable domain in full, with the rest retrieved from reference TRBV15 and TRBJ2-2, is DAMVIQNPRYQVTQFGKPVTLSCSQTLNHNVMYWYQQKSSQAPKLLFHYYDKDFNNEADTPDNFQSRRPNTSFCFLDIRSPGLGDTAMYLCATRTGTGAIEVGELFFGEGSRLTVL.

The table lists this clone with a few counts. The chain recombines TRBV9 with TRBJ2-7; 8 bases agree with TRBD1. CDR1 SGDLS and CDR2 YYNGEE come from the germline V gene. V was clipped by 4 bases and J by 2 bases; unmatched bases: 8. This CDR3 comprises 15 residues. The CDR3 loop is CASSTGQGTPYEQYF. CDR3 DNA: TGTGCCAGCAGCACTGGACAGGGCACTCCCTACGAGCAGTACTTC. The entire variable domain, with the rest obtained from reference TRBV9 and TRBJ2-7, is as follows: DSGVTQTPKHLITATGQRVTLRCSPRSGDLSVYWYQQSLDQGLQFLIQYYNGEERAKGNILERFSAQQFPDLHSELNLSSLELGDSALYFCASSTGQGTPYEQYFGPGTRLTVT.

The chain carries TRBV18 and TRBJ2-7; D unresolved. Germline-derived CDR1 and CDR2 are KGHSH and LQKENI. This CDR3 is built from 11 residues. V shed 3 bases and J shed 7 bases, with 7 bases lying between them. The CDR3 nucleotides read TGTGCCAGCTCACCCAATCGGGAGCAGTACTTC. Residues: CASSPNREQYF.

The chain joins TRBV6-5 to TRBJ2-7; 9 bases are a match to TRBD1. V shed 5 bases and J 3 bases; nucleotides not matched to a gene: 5. The germline CDR1 and CDR2 sequences are MNHEY and SVGAGI. The length of the CDR3 is 14 residues. CDR3 sequence (DNA): TGTGCCAGCAGTCCGGGACAGGGCCTCTACGAGCAGTACTTC. Its translation: CASSPGQGLYEQYF.

The chain recombines TRBV11-2 with TRBJ2-7, with D hard to call. This CDR3 is 14 amino acids long. Germline CDR1 is SGHAT and CDR2 is FQNNGV. V gave up 1 base and J gave up 0 bases, with 7 bases separating them. The CDR3 sequence: CASSLVSSSYEQYF. As DNA, the CDR3 is TGTGCCAGCAGCTTAGTGTCCTCCTCCTACGAGCAGTACTTC.

V usage is TRBV6-9 and J usage is TRBJ1-5; D perhaps matches TRBD1 (5 bases). This CDR3 is built from 14 residues. CDR1 MNHGY and CDR2 SVAAGI come from the germline V gene. V was clipped by 3 bases and J by 4 bases, with 10 bases between them. CDR3 protein: CASSYGTENQPQHF. CDR3 in DNA: TGTGCCAGCAGTTACGGGACGGAGAATCAGCCCCAGCATTTT.

The chain couples TRBV5-1 to TRBJ2-5; 7 nucleotides match TRBD2. Trimming took 4 bases from V and 3 from J; bases not matched to a gene: 9. The CDR3 is made up of 15 amino acids. Germline assignment: CDR1 SGHRS and CDR2 YFSETQ. The DNA of the CDR3 is TGCGCCAGCAGCCCCGCCGGGACTATCGAAGAGACCCAGTACTTC. It codes for CASSPAGTIEETQYF.

Written as DNA, the CDR3 is TGCAGCGTTGATATCCGAGGAGGGTACAATGAGCAGTTCTTC. Encoded protein: CSVDIRGGYNEQFF. The J gene is TRBJ2-1, the V gene TRBV29-1; a possible D gene is TRBD2 (6 bases). CDR3 size: 14 residues. V was cut by 3 bases and J by 4 bases, with 13 bases left in between. CDR1 SQVTM and CDR2 ANQGSEA come from the germline V gene.

The chain combines TRBV4-1 with TRBJ2-3; D may correspond to TRBD1 or TRBD2 (6 bases each). Germline-derived CDR1 and CDR2 are MGHRA and YSYEKL. This CDR3 has 19 amino acids. Trimming took off 1 base at V and 3 bases at J, with 23 bases between the two ends. CDR3 in amino acids: CASSQAVTSRRGRTDTQYF. The CDR3 nucleotides are TGCGCCAGCAGCCAAGCCGTCACTAGCCGAAGGGGGAGGACAGATACGCAGTATTTT.

This chain joins TRBV7-2 and TRBJ2-1; TRBD2 aligns across 9 bases. The CDR3 covers 15 residues. The germline V gene has CDR1 SGHTA and CDR2 FQGNSA. The trim removed 1 base at V and 4 bases at J, leaving 2 bases unmatched. The CDR3 loop is CASSLVAGDYNEQFF. The CDR3 DNA sequence: TGTGCCAGCAGCTTAGTAGCGGGGGATTACAATGAGCAGTTCTTC.

The V call is TRBV5-8, the J call TRBJ1-5; D is unclear. The CDR3 has 16 amino acids. Trimming took off 5 bases at V and 0 bases at J, with 15 bases between the two ends. The germline gives CDR1 SGHTS, CDR2 YDEGEE. The CDR3 coding sequence is TGTGCCAGCAGTAAACTATCGGGTTATAGCAATCAGCCCCAGCATTTT. Translated, it gives CASSKLSGYSNQPQHF.

This clone came up once. The rearrangement uses TRBV29-1 and TRBJ2-5; TRBD2 is a possible D gene (6 bases). The germline V gene encodes CDR1 SQVTM and CDR2 ANQGSEA. Trimming cost V 1 base and J 0 bases, with 24 bases left between them. The CDR3 is 19 residues long. The CDR3 reads CSVEASTKRTGVYQETQYF. The CDR3 DNA is TGCAGCGTTGAAGCTAGCACGAAACGGACGGGAGTCTACCAAGAGACCCAGTACTTC.

This clone was detected a few times. The J gene is TRBJ2-1, the V gene TRBV28; D might be TRBD2 (5 bases). This CDR3 has 11 residues. The germline CDR1 and CDR2 sequences are MDHEN and SYDVKM. Trimming cost V 8 bases and J 7 bases, with 9 bases left between them. The CDR3 DNA sequence: TGTGCCAGCGGACTTAAGAATGAGCAGTTCTTC. The encoded protein is CASGLKNEQFF.

This sequence joins TRBV5-4 and TRBJ1-1, with unresolved D. The CDR3 contains 12 residues. Per germline, CDR1 SGHNT and CDR2 YYREEE (reference sequence). V was cut by 0 bases and J by 11 bases, with 11 bases left in between. CDR3 protein: CASSLEGLGAFF. Here the CDR3 DNA reads TGTGCCAGCAGCTTGGAAGGTTTAGGGGCTTTCTTT.

The chain joins TRBV15 to TRBJ1-2, with 7 bases identical to TRBD1. Germline trimming cut 5 bases from V and 1 base from J; bases unmatched to any gene: 10. CDR3 size: 16 residues. CDR1 and CDR2 (germline): LNHNV, YYDKDF (reference sequence). As DNA, the CDR3 is TGTGCCACCAGCTTTCCGAGGACAGGCCGTAACTATGGCTACACCTTC. Residues: CATSFPRTGRNYGYTF.

This rearrangement joins TRBV19 to TRBJ1-2, with 7 positions matching TRBD1. V shed 8 bases, J shed 5 bases, and the junction held 5 bases outside the gene matches. The germline gives CDR1 LNHDA, CDR2 SQIVND (reference sequence). The CDR3 extends over 12 amino acids. The CDR3: CASASGGYGYTF. The CDR3 nucleotides are TGTGCCAGTGCATCAGGGGGGTATGGCTACACCTTC.

This sequence joins TRBV7-2 and TRBJ2-5; 12 nucleotides match TRBD1. The CDR3 spans 15 residues. Trimming cost V 5 bases and J 4 bases; bases outside gene matches: 5. CDR1 and CDR2 (germline): SGHTA, FQGNSA. This chain's CDR3 is CASSPRDRGRETQYF. DNA of the CDR3: TGTGCCAGCAGCCCCCGGGACAGGGGGCGAGAGACCCAGTACTTC.

As concerns this clone: It differs at one base from a far larger clone, so likely a read error. This chain joins TRBV7-3 and TRBJ2-1, with 9 bases aligning to TRBD2. Losses at the gene ends were 5 bases for V and 2 bases for J; bases not matched to a gene: 10. The germline V gene encodes CDR1 SGHTA and CDR2 FQGTGA. The CDR3 totals 17 residues. As DNA, the CDR3 is TGTGCCAGCAGCCTAGAGCGCGGGAGGGGGCCCTACAATGAGCAGTTCTTC. It is translated as CASSLERGRGPYNEQFF. The full variable domain, rest sourced from reference TRBV7-3 and TRBJ2-1, is GAGVSQTPSNKVTEKGKYVELRCDPISGHTALYWYRQSLGQGPEFLIYFQGTGAADDSGLPNDRFFAVRPEGSVSTLKIQRTERGDSAVYLCASSLERGRGPYNEQFFGPGTRLTVL.

This chain connects TRBV30 to TRBJ2-5, with D possibly matching TRBD2 (6 bases). This CDR3 is 13 amino acids long. Deletions cut 3 bases from V and 5 bases from J, with 13 bases between. Germline loops: CDR1 GTSNPN, CDR2 SVGIG (reference sequence). CDR3 sequence: CAWRTLAGETQYF. The CDR3 DNA is TGTGCCTGGAGAACTCTCGCGGGGGAGACCCAGTACTTC.

The chain employs TRBV28 and TRBJ2-1, with 8 bases matching TRBD2. The CDR3 covers 16 residues. Trimming cost V 7 bases and J 0 bases; bases outside gene matches: 8. The germline gives CDR1 MDHEN, CDR2 SYDVKM. CDR3 in amino acids: CASTEAGAGSYNEQFF. The CDR3 region has the DNA TGTGCCAGCACCGAAGCGGGAGCAGGCTCCTACAATGAGCAGTTCTTC.

V is TRBV7-9 and J is TRBJ1-3, with D uncertain. The V gene lost 4 bases and the J gene lost 8 bases, with 21 bases spanning the gap. The CDR3 covers 16 residues. CDR1 SEHNR and CDR2 FQNEAQ come from the germline V gene (reference sequence). CDR3 DNA sequence: TGTGCCAGCAGCTCCCCGGGTTGGCTCCTAATGGACACCATATATTTT. The encoded protein is CASSSPGWLLMDTIYF.